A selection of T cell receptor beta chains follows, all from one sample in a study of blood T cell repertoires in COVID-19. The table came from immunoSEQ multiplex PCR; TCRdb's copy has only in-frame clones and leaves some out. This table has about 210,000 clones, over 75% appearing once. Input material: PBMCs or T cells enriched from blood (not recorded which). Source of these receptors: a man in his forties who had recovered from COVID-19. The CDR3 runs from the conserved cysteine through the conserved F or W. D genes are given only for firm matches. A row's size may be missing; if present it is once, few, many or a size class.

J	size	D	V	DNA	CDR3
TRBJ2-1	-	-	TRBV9	TGTGCCAGCAGCCCTGGAGGGGTTTGGGCGGGTGAGCAGTTCTTC	CASSPGGVWAGEQFF
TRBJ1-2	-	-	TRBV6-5	TGTGCCAGCACAAAACAGGGTTTCTATGGCTACACCTTC	CASTKQGFYGYTF
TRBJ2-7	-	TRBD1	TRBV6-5	TGTGCCAGCAGAGATAAACAGGGGGCCAACTACGAGCAGTACTTC	CASRDKQGANYEQYF
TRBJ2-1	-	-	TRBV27	TGTGCCAGCAGGTCCGCGGCAGTAACCTACAATGAGCAGTTCTTC	CASRSAAVTYNEQFF
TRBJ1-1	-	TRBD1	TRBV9	TGTGCCAGCAGCACGGGGACAGGGAGTGAAGCTTTCTTT	CASSTGTGSEAFF
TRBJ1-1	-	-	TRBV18	TGTGCCAGCTCACCGACAGTGAACACTGAAGCTTTCTTT	CASSPTVNTEAFF
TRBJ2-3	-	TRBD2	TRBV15	TGTGCCACCAGCCCCGGGGCGGGAGGTGCAGATACGCAGTATTTT	CATSPGAGGADTQYF
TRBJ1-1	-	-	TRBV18	TGTGCCAGCTCACCTAAGACAGGAAGGTACACTGAAGCTTTCTTT	CASSPKTGRYTEAFF
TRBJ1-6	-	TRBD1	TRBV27	TGTGCCAGCAAAAGGACAGGGGGCTATAATTCACCCCTCCACTTT	CASKRTGGYNSPLHF
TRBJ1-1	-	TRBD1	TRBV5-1	TGCGCCAGCAGACCAGTAGGGACAGGGAAAACTGAAGCTTTCTTT	CASRPVGTGKTEAFF
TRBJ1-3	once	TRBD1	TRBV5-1	TGCGCCAGCAGCATCACAGGGGACTCTGGAAACACCATATATTTT	CASSITGDSGNTIYF
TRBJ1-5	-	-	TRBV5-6	TGTGCCAGCAGCTTAGGGGTTTATAGCAATCAGCCCCAGCATTTT	CASSLGVYSNQPQHF
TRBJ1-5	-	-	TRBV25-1	TGTGCCAGCAGTGAAGCGGGTGGGGTAGATCAGCCCCAGCATTTT	CASSEAGGVDQPQHF
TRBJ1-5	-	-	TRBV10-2	TGCGCCAGCAGAGGAGGAGGGATGCTTGGGGTCAATCAGCCCCAGCATTTT	CASRGGGMLGVNQPQHF
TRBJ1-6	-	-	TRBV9	TGTGCCAGCAGCGCTCGATCGACAGGAGAAAATTCACCCCTCCACTTT	CASSARSTGENSPLHF
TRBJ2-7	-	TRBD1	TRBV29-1	TGCAGCGCTCGCCGGGACAGCTCCTACGAGCAGTACTTC	CSARRDSSYEQYF
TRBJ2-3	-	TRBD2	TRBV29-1	TGCAGCGTCGAGACTAGCGGGGGGGCCAGGGATACGCAGTATTTT	CSVETSGGARDTQYF
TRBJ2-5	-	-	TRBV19	TGTGCCAGTAGTGCTCGAAACTACCAAGAGACCCAGTACTTC	CASSARNYQETQYF
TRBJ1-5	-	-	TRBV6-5	TGTGCCAGCAGAAGGGACATTTTCAATCAGCCCCAGCATTTT	CASRRDIFNQPQHF
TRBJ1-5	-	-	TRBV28	TGTGCCAGCAGTCTAAGGGGGACGGGGTATCAGCCCCAGCATTTT	CASSLRGTGYQPQHF
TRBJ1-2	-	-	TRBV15	TGTGCCACCAGCAGAGTCCTAGTCTCCACCTATGGCTACACCTTC	CATSRVLVSTYGYTF
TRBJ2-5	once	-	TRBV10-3	TGTGCCATCAGTGAGAATAGTAATCAAGAGACCCAGTACTTC	CAISENSNQETQYF
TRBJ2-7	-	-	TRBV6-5	TGTGCCAGCAGCCATACATACTACGAGCAGTACTTC	CASSHTYYEQYF
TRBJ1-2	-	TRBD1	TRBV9	TGTGCCAGCAGCGCCGACCCAGGGACAGGGGACAATGGCTACACCTTC	CASSADPGTGDNGYTF
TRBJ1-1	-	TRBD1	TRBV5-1	TGCGCCAGCAGCAACCCTAGGCAGGGGGCAACTGAAGCTTTCTTT	CASSNPRQGATEAFF
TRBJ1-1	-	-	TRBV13	TGTGCCAGCAGCCGATGGTCGGGGGGGAGGACTGAAGCTTTCTTT	CASSRWSGGRTEAFF
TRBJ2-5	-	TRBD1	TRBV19	TGTGCCAGTAGTATCCGGACAGGTTCCCAAGAGACCCAGTACTTC	CASSIRTGSQETQYF
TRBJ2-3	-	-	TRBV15	TGTGCCACCAGCAGAGATATCGCAGATACGCAGTATTTT	CATSRDIADTQYF
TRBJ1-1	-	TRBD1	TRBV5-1	TGCGCCAGCAGCGCCAGGGGGTTAAACACTGAAGCTTTCTTT	CASSARGLNTEAFF
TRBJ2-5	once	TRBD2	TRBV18	TGTGCCAGCTCACCGACTAGCATGGAGACCCAGTACTTC	CASSPTSMETQYF
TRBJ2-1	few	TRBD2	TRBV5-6	TGTGCCAGCAGCTGGAAACTAGCGGGGTCCCCATACAATGAGCAGTTCTTC	CASSWKLAGSPYNEQFF
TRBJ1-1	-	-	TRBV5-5	TGTGCCAGCAGCTTGTTCGTGGCCGGGGGTGAAGCTTTCTTT	CASSLFVAGGEAFF
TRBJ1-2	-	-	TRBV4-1	TGCGCCAGCAGCCAAGATCAGTACTATGGCTACACCTTC	CASSQDQYYGYTF
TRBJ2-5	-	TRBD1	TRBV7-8	TGTGCCAGCAGCGCCGGGGACAGGGTAAAAGAGACCCAGTACTTC	CASSAGDRVKETQYF
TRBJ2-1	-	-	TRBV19	TGTGCCAGTAGCATGGGAGACACCACCTACAATGAGCAGTTCTTC	CASSMGDTTYNEQFF
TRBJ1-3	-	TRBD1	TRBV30	TGTGCCTGGAGTAGACAGGGCACTGGAAACACCATATATTTT	CAWSRQGTGNTIYF
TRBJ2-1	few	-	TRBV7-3	TGTGCCAGCAGCTTAACGGGTAGCGGACGTCAGCAGTTCTTC	CASSLTGSGRQQFF
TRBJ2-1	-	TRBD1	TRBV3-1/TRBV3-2	TGTGCCAGCTCACCAGGGACAGGGAAGCAGTTCTTC	CASSPGTGKQFF
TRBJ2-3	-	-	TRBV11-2	TGTGCCAGCAGCTCACTCGCCTCTACGCAGTATTTT	CASSSLASTQYF
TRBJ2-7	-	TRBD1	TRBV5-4	TGTGCCAGCAGCGTTCCGGGACAGGGGGCCTACGAGCAGTACTTC	CASSVPGQGAYEQYF
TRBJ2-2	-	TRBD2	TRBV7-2	TGTGCCAGCAGAAGGACTAGCGGCCGAAACGGGGAGCTGTTTTTT	CASRRTSGRNGELFF
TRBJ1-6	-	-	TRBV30	TGTGCCTGGAGTGCCCGGGGGGCCCTCCACTTT	CAWSARGALHF
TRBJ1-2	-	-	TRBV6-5	TGTGCCAGCAGTTACTCGACCTCGTTGGAGGAGCATGGCTACACCTTC	CASSYSTSLEEHGYTF
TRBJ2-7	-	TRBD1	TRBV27	TGTGCCAGCAGTTCGAGGACAGGGGTTAACTACGAGCAGTACTTC	CASSSRTGVNYEQYF
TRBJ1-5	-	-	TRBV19	TGTGCCAGTAGTATTTGGGGGGACGCCAATCAGCCCCAGCATTTT	CASSIWGDANQPQHF
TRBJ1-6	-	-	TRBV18	TGTGCCAGCTCACCTTCGGGACACCACTATAATTCACCCCTCCACTTT	CASSPSGHHYNSPLHF
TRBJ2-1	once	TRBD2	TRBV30	TGTGCCTGGAGTGGGCCGGGAGGGGGCTACAATGAGCAGTTCTTC	CAWSGPGGGYNEQFF